Following are 16 T cell receptor beta chains from one sample sequenced in a study of shared clonotypes between healthy human individuals. Generated by immunoSEQ multiplex PCR, the TCRdb table keeps only in-frame clones and is missing some. The sample comprises over a million clones, about 80% of which are singletons, and roughly 0.56% rests with the top ten. Sequencing was carried out using memory CD4+ T cells from PBMCs. Subset defined: CD45RA-negative fraction. Every receptor here comes from a man aged 18 to 35 in good health. Some clones in this sample may be carry-over from other donors' samples.

The gene calls are TRBV5-1 and TRBJ2-1; no firm D call. Germline V gene lookup returns CDR1 SGHRS and CDR2 YFSETQ. This CDR3 is 13 amino acids long. With 2 bases removed from V and 7 bases from J, the gap between germline ends came to 10 bases. The CDR3 region is CASSLRPENEQFF. In DNA, the CDR3 is TGCGCCAGCAGCTTACGACCGGAGAATGAGCAGTTCTTC. Variable domain in full (rest from reference TRBV5-1 and TRBJ2-1): KAGVTQTPRYLIKTRGQQVTLSCSPISGHRSVSWYQQTPGQGLQFLFEYFSETQRNKGNFPGRFSGRQFSNSRSEMNVSTLELGDSALYLCASSLRPENEQFFGPGTRLTVL.

The V call is TRBV18, the J call TRBJ1-4, with TRBD1 matching over 8 bases. V lost 6 bases and J lost 4; bases outside the gene matches: 10. CDR1 KGHSH and CDR2 LQKENI come from the germline V gene. The CDR3 sequence is 16 residues long. CDR3 bases: TGTGCCAGCTCCTCGGGACAGGTCGAACTTAATGAAAAACTGTTTTTT. Its protein is CASSSGQVELNEKLFF.

The rearrangement joins TRBV5-4 to TRBJ1-1; D uncertain. The CDR3 extends over 16 amino acids. V was clipped by 4 bases and J by 0 bases, with 16 bases between them. Germline CDR1 reads SGHNT; CDR2 reads YYREEE (reference sequence). DNA of the CDR3: TGTGCCAGCAGCCCGGGAGTTTGGGCCGTGAACACTGAAGCTTTCTTT. Protein sequence: CASSPGVWAVNTEAFF.

This rearrangement joins TRBV7-2 to TRBJ1-1, with a tentative D call TRBD1 (5 bases). V gave up 2 bases and J gave up 0 bases, with 10 bases separating them. The CDR3 has 15 residues. Germline CDR1 SGHTA, CDR2 FQGNSA. The CDR3 spells CASSLQEGMNTEAFF. The CDR3 bases are TGTGCCAGCAGCTTACAGGAGGGGATGAACACTGAAGCTTTCTTT. Full variable domain (rest looked up from reference TRBV7-2 and TRBJ1-1): GAGVSQSPSNKVTEKGKDVELRCDPISGHTALYWYRQSLGQGLEFLIYFQGNSAPDKSGLPSDRFSAERTGGSVSTLTIQRTQQEDSAVYLCASSLQEGMNTEAFFGQGTRLTVV.

The CDR3 reads CASSWGLYNQPQHF. CDR3 nucleotides: TGTGCCAGCAGCTGGGGCCTTTACAATCAGCCCCAGCATTTT. V usage is TRBV5-5 and J usage is TRBJ1-5, with a weak D call TRBD1 (5 bases). Germline CDR1 reads SGHKS; CDR2 reads YYEKEE (reference sequence). V lost 3 bases and J lost 3, with 10 bases in between. CDR3 size: 14 residues.

Many counts were recorded for this clone. The chain has TRBV14 and TRBJ1-1; unclear D gene. V dropped 1 base and J dropped 7 bases, with 22 bases sitting between them. There are 17 residues in the CDR3. Per germline, CDR1 SGHDN and CDR2 FVKESK. CDR3 coding DNA: TGTGCCAGCAGCCAAGGTGCGGGGTACCTCTCGATGAGTGAAGCTTTCTTT. This translates into CASSQGAGYLSMSEAFF.

The rearrangement links TRBV4-1 to TRBJ2-5; the D gene is possibly TRBD1 (6 bases). The V gene lost 4 bases and the J gene lost 5 bases, with 20 bases spanning the gap. CDR1 and CDR2 (germline): MGHRA, YSYEKL. The CDR3 covers 16 residues. In DNA, the CDR3 is TGCGCCAGCAGCCTAGGAGGCGGAGCGAGGGGGGAGACCCAGTACTTC. Its protein product is CASSLGGGARGETQYF.

A single count supports this clone. The chain uses TRBV7-3 and TRBJ2-3; D is possibly TRBD2 (7 bases). The germline CDR1 and CDR2 sequences are SGHTA and FQGTGA. This CDR3 spans 12 amino acids. The V end lost 2 bases, the J end lost 9 bases, and 9 bases lay between the germline ends. Written as DNA, the CDR3 is TGTGCCAGCAGCTTAGGCGGGGGCACGCAGTATTTT. It encodes CASSLGGGTQYF.

This chain uses TRBV15 with TRBJ2-3; tentative D call: TRBD1 (6 bases). Trimming took 0 bases from V and 8 from J, leaving 12 bases between them. Germline CDR1 LNHNV, CDR2 YYDKDF (reference sequence). This CDR3 has 14 residues. CDR3 protein: CATSRDSGQSTQYF. The CDR3, as DNA: TGTGCCACCAGCAGAGACTCCGGACAGAGTACGCAGTATTTT.

The count of this clone is one. Other DNA sequences of this sample code for an identical CDR3. V gene TRBV28 combines with J gene TRBJ2-2; D not resolved. The germline gives CDR1 MDHEN, CDR2 SYDVKM. V was pared by 6 bases and J by 2 bases, with 7 bases between. The CDR3 contains 13 residues. In DNA, the CDR3 is TGTGCCAGCAGGGGAATCAACACCGGGGAGCTGTTTTTT. Protein product: CASRGINTGELFF.

This clone has only a few counts. V gene TRBV4-1 combines with J gene TRBJ1-4; weak D call: TRBD1 (5 bases). Trimming cost V 1 base and J 11 bases, with 14 bases left between them. CDR1 and CDR2 from the germline V gene are MGHRA and YSYEKL. There are 14 residues in the CDR3. The CDR3, as DNA: TGCGCCAGCAGCCAAGTAGGGGCTGCGGGGAAACTGTTTTTT. It codes for CASSQVGAAGKLFF.

This chain joins TRBV28 and TRBJ2-6, with D maybe TRBD1 (6 bases). The CDR3 has 18 residues. V shed 4 bases and J shed 4 bases, with 20 bases lying between them. The germline CDR1 and CDR2 sequences are MDHEN and SYDVKM. The CDR3: CASSSNRQARVGANVLTF. The CDR3 DNA reads TGTGCCAGCAGTTCCAATAGACAGGCCAGGGTCGGGGCCAACGTCCTGACTTTC.

This chain connects TRBV7-8 to TRBJ1-5; 8 bases match TRBD1. The V gene's germline CDR1 is SGHVS and CDR2 FQNEAQ. The CDR3 covers 16 residues. J gave up 2 bases and V 4 bases, and 7 bases lay outside the gene matches. CDR3 loop: CASSSTGVWGNQPQHF. The CDR3 DNA reads TGTGCCAGCAGCTCGACAGGGGTATGGGGCAATCAGCCCCAGCATTTT.

This clone has more than one count but fewer than ten. V usage is TRBV18 and J usage is TRBJ1-3, with 7 bases matching TRBD1. Germline V gene lookup returns CDR1 KGHSH and CDR2 LQKENI. V was pared by 1 base and J by 8 bases, with 11 bases of the junction left unmatched. The CDR3 sequence is 16 residues long. CDR3 in amino acids: CASSPQGGSSGDTIYF. The CDR3 region has the DNA TGTGCCAGCTCACCACAAGGGGGCAGCTCCGGGGACACCATATATTTT.

The chain is built from TRBV28 and TRBJ2-6; D gene uncertain. Germline lookup yields CDR1 MDHEN and CDR2 SYDVKM. V was shortened by 4 bases and J by 2 bases, with 9 bases between the two germline ends. This CDR3 contains 15 residues. CDR3 in amino acids: CASSSGSPGANVLTF. CDR3 DNA sequence: TGTGCCAGCAGTTCGGGCAGCCCTGGGGCCAACGTCCTGACTTTC.

The V call is TRBV5-6, the J call TRBJ1-5; D may be TRBD1 (5 bases). The V end was cut by 3 bases, the J end by 3 bases, with 10 bases between. The germline CDR1 and CDR2 sequences are SGHDT and YYEEEE. The CDR3 contains 14 residues. This CDR3 reads CASSSLGVNQPQHF. Written as DNA, the CDR3 is TGTGCCAGCAGCTCCCTGGGGGTCAATCAGCCCCAGCATTTT. Full variable domain (outside the CDR3, taken from reference TRBV5-6 and TRBJ1-5): DAGVTQSPTHLIKTRGQQVTLRCSPKSGHDTVSWYQQALGQGPQFIFQYYEEEERQRGNFPDRFSGHQFPNYSSELNVNALLLGDSALYLCASSSLGVNQPQHFGDGTRLSIL.